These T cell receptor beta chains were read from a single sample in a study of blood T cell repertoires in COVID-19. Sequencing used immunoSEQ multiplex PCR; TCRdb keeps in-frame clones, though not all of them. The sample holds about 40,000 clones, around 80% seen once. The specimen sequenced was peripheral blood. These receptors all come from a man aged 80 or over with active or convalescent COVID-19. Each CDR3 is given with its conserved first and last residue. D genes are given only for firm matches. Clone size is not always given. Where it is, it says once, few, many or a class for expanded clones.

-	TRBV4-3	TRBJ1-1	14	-	CASSQGGVNTEAFF	TGCGCCAGCAGCCAAGGGGGGGTAAACACTGAAGCTTTCTTT
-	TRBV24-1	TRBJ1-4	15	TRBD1	CATSDPGTENEKLFF	TGTGCCACCAGTGACCCCGGGACAGAGAATGAAAAACTGTTTTTT
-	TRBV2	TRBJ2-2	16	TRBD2	CASRTLAGDGNGELFF	TGTGCCAGCAGGACACTAGCGGGGGACGGGAACGGGGAGCTGTTTTTT
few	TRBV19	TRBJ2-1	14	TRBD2	CASRSGGRAGEQFF	TGTGCCAGCCGCAGCGGGGGGAGGGCAGGGGAGCAGTTCTTC
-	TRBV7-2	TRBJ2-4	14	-	CASSLPRAKNIQYF	TGTGCCAGCAGCTTACCCAGGGCCAAAAACATTCAGTACTTC
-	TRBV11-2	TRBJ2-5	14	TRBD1	CASSFRDSQETQYF	TGTGCCAGCAGCTTCCGGGACAGCCAAGAGACCCAGTACTTC
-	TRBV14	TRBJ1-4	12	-	CASSQGSLRLFF	TGTGCCAGCAGCCAAGGCTCCTTGAGACTGTTTTTT
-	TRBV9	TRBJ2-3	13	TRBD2	CASSVSGGFMQYF	TGTGCCAGCAGCGTTAGCGGGGGGTTTATGCAGTATTTT
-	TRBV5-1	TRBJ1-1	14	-	CASSVDGRNTEAFF	TGCGCCAGCAGCGTCGATGGGAGGAACACTGAAGCTTTCTTT
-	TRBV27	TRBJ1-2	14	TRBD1	CAIRTGGTNYGYTF	TGTGCCATCCGGACAGGGGGCACTAACTATGGCTACACCTTC
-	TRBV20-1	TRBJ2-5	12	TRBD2	CSASSGVRTQYF	TGCAGTGCTAGTAGCGGGGTAAGAACCCAGTACTTC
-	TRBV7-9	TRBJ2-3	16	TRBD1	CASSPTGTGGWNTQYF	TGTGCCAGCAGTCCGACCGGGACAGGGGGCTGGAATACGCAGTATTTT
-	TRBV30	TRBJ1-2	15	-	CAWFRQAALNYGYTF	TGTGCCTGGTTCAGACAGGCAGCCCTTAACTATGGCTACACCTTC
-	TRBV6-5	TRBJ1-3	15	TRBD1	CATSTGPSSGNTIYF	TGTGCCACCTCGACAGGGCCCAGCTCTGGAAACACCATATATTTT
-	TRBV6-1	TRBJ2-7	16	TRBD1	CASSEEATGESYEQYF	TGTGCCAGCAGTGAAGAAGCGACAGGGGAATCCTACGAGCAGTACTTC
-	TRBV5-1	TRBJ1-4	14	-	CASSLAAGSEKLFF	TGCGCCAGCAGCTTGGCGGCAGGGTCAGAAAAACTGTTTTTT
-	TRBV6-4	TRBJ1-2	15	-	CASSDSAGDNYGYTF	TGTGCCAGCAGTGACTCCGCAGGGGATAACTATGGCTACACCTTC
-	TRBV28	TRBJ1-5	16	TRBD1	CASSTWPRQGERGQHF	TGTGCCAGCAGTACATGGCCTAGACAGGGGGAGAGAGGCCAGCATTTT
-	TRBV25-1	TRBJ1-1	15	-	CASSEYRGFNTEAFF	TGTGCCAGCAGTGAATATCGGGGTTTCAACACTGAAGCTTTCTTT
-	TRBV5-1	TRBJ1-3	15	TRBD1	CASSPGQKTGNTIYF	TGCGCCAGCAGCCCGGGACAGAAGACTGGAAACACCATATATTTT
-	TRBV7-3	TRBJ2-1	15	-	CASSFYPGTYNEQFF	TGTGCCAGCAGCTTCTACCCCGGGACCTACAATGAGCAGTTCTTC
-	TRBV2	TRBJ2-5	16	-	CAIPEGGRVSRETQYF	TGTGCCATCCCCGAGGGGGGGCGCGTCTCTAGGGAGACCCAGTACTTC
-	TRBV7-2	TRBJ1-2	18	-	CASSLRPPGGLANYGYTF	TGTGCCAGCAGCTTACGGCCACCTGGCGGGTTAGCTAACTATGGCTACACCTTC
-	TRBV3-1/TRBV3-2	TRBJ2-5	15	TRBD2	CASSLRTRSEETQYF	TGTGCCAGCAGCCTCCGGACTAGGAGTGAAGAGACCCAGTACTTC
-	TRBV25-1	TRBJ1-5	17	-	CASSEGGGQGHNQPQHF	TGTGCCAGCAGTGAGGGGGGTGGCCAGGGTCACAATCAGCCCCAGCATTTT
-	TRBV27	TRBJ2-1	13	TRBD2	CASSFGEGNEQFF	TGTGCCAGCAGTTTTGGGGAGGGCAATGAGCAGTTCTTC
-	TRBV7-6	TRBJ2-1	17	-	CASSPRPSSRGQDEQFF	TGTGCCAGCAGCCCACGCCCCAGCTCTCGCGGGCAGGATGAGCAGTTCTTC
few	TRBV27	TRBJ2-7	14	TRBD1	CASSPRTGEYEQYF	TGTGCCAGCAGTCCCAGGACAGGGGAGTACGAGCAGTACTTC
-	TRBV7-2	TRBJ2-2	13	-	CASSSTGGGELFF	TGTGCCAGCAGCTCGACAGGTGGCGGGGAGCTGTTTTTT
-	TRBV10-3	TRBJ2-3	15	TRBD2	CAISETGGRSDTQYF	TGTGCCATCAGTGAGACGGGAGGTCGGTCAGATACGCAGTATTTT
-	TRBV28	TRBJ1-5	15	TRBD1	CASSFAGGGNQPQHF	TGTGCCAGCAGTTTCGCAGGGGGCGGCAATCAGCCCCAGCATTTT
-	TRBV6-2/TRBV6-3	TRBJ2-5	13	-	CASSLTGWETQYF	TGTGCCAGCAGTTTAACAGGCTGGGAGACCCAGTACTTC
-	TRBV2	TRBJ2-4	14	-	CASTIQGAKNIQYF	TGTGCCAGCACTATACAGGGAGCCAAAAACATTCAGTACTTC
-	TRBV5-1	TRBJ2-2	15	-	CASSLFGQLTGELFF	TGCGCCAGCAGCTTGTTTGGACAGCTCACCGGGGAGCTGTTTTTT
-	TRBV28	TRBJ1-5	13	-	CASGLQGNQPQHF	TGTGCCAGCGGCCTACAGGGTAATCAGCCCCAGCATTTT
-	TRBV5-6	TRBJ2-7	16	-	CASSSPQGRGSYEQYF	TGTGCCAGCAGCTCACCACAGGGTCGGGGCTCCTACGAGCAGTACTTC
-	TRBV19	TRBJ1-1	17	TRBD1	CASSIVQGAFRNTEAFF	TGTGCCAGTAGTATAGTTCAGGGGGCGTTCCGGAACACTGAAGCTTTCTTT
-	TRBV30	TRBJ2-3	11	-	CAWSQGGTQYF	TGTGCCTGGAGCCAGGGTGGTACGCAGTATTTT
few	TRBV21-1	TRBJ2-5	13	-	CANGQGQGETQYF	TGTGCCAACGGACAGGGGCAGGGAGAGACCCAGTACTTC
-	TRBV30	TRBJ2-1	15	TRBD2	CAWSVQSSGSGEQFF	TGTGCCTGGAGTGTACAGTCTAGCGGCTCGGGTGAGCAGTTCTTC
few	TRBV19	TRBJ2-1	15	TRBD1	CASSRRDSSYNEQFF	TGTGCCAGTAGTAGAAGGGACAGCTCCTACAATGAGCAGTTCTTC
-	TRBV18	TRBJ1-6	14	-	CASSAGNLDSPLHF	TGTGCCAGCTCAGCTGGCAATCTGGATTCACCCCTCCACTTT
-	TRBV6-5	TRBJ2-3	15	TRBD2	CASRGTSGATDTQYF	TGTGCCAGCAGAGGGACTAGCGGGGCCACAGATACGCAGTATTTT
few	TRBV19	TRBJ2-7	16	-	CASSMGLRGIPGEQYF	TGTGCCAGTAGTATGGGCCTACGGGGGATACCAGGAGAGCAGTACTTC
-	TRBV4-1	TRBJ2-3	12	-	CASSPSGNTQYF	TGCGCCAGCAGCCCGAGCGGTAATACGCAGTATTTT
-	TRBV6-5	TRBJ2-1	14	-	CATRGGDLANEQFF	TGTGCCACCCGCGGGGGCGACTTAGCGAATGAGCAGTTCTTC
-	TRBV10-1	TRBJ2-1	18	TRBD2	CASSPRGLAADSYNEQFF	TGCGCCAGCAGCCCCAGAGGACTAGCGGCCGACTCCTACAATGAGCAGTTCTTC
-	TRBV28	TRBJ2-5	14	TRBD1	CASSLTGGEETQYF	TGTGCCAGCAGTTTGACAGGGGGCGAAGAGACCCAGTACTTC
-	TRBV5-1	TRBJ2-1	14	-	CASRGDPSYNEQFF	TGCGCCAGCAGGGGAGACCCCTCCTACAATGAGCAGTTCTTC